This T cell receptor (beta chain) is drawn from a study of CD8+ T cells in alopecia areata. Study-wide context: C3H/HeJ donors with spontaneous alopecia, about 6-12 months old, supplied skin grafts to roughly 6-11-week-old female C3H/HeJ mice. General study points: Sequenced scalp T cells also include alphabeta T cells resident in normal skin. Patients shared TCRs less clearly than mice did, possibly owing to HLA. Especially in alopecia totalis/universalis, lesional scalp showed greater clonality than normal scalp did.

After pooling, cutaneous lymph node cells were sorted with CD4, CD8alpha, NKG2D, NKG2ACE and other markers. The CDR3 runs to 11 residues. Germline V lookup: CDR1 FNHDT, CDR2 SITEND (reference sequence). This clone was recorded a few times. Its cognate antigen is unknown. All gene names here are mouse names. The read terminates 4 residues ahead of where the CDR3 ends, so the germline J gene completes it. After isolation, RNA underwent reverse transcription to generate cDNA as the sequencing template. Profiled with immunoSEQ multiplex PCR; TCRdb holds only in-frame clones, not every one. The sample has 270,000 or so clones, none seen only once.

This clonotype was sampled from a C3H/HeJ mouse with alopecia areata. This line is of MHC haplotype H2-k. The sample taken for sequencing was CD4+ T cells sorted from a lymph node. The chain joins TRBV19 to TRBJ1-2; D call uncertain. CDR3 sequence: CASTYSNDYTF. The CDR3 DNA, read in part, is TGTGCCAGCACCTACTCGAAC.